This T cell receptor (beta chain) comes out of a study of cytomegalovirus exposure and HLA in healthy donors. Study conclusions and caveats: Usually a TCR sequence was rare, but some public TCRs were found in many donors. TCR beta chains numbering more than 150 were designated cytomegalovirus-associated.

Of note for this clone: Its specificity is not known.

CDR1 and CDR2 from the germline V gene are SGHKS and YYEKEE (reference sequence). V lost 1 base to trimming and J lost 0 bases; unmatched junction nucleotides: 7. The CDR3 is 16 residues long. TCRdb keeps only in-frame clones here, not all; method: immunoSEQ multiplex PCR. The data show approximately 70,000 clones, 85% to 95% seen once. The receptor's source is a woman under 30 in good health and CMV-seronegative. Sequencing used PBMCs. This sequence joins TRBV5-5 and TRBJ2-7; 7 nucleotides line up with TRBD2. In DNA form, the CDR3 reads TGTGCCAGCAGCTTGTCCGGGAGGCCAGGCTCCTACGAGCAGTACTTC. Amino acid sequence: CASSLSGRPGSYEQYF.